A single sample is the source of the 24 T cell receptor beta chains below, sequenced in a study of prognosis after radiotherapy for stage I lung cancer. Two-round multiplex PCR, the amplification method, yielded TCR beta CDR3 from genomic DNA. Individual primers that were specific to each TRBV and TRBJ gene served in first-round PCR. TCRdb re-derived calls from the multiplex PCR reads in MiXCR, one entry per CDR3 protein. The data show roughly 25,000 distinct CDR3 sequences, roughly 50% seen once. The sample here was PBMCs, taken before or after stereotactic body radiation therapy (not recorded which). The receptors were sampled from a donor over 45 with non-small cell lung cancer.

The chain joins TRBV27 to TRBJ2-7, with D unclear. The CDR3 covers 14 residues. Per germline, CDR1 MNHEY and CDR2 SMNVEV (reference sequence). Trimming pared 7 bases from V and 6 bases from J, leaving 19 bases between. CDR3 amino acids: CASIPLCEAREQYF. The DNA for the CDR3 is TGTGCCAGCATTCCACTATGCGAAGCACGCGAGCAGTACTTC.

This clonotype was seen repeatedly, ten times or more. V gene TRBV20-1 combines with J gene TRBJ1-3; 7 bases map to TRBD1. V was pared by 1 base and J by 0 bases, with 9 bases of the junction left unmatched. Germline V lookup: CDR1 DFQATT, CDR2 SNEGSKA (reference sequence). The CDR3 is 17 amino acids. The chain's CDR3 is CSARVRQGVLSGNTIYF. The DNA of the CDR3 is TGCAGTGCTAGAGTGCGGCAGGGGGTGCTCTCTGGAAACACCATATATTTT.

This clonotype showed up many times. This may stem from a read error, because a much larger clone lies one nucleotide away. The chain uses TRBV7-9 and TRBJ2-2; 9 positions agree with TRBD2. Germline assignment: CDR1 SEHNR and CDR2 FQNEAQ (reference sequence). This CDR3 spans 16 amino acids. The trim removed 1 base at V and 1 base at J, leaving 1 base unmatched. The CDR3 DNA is TGTGCCAGCAGCTTAGGGACTAGCGTGAACACCGGGGAGCTGTTTTTT. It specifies CASSLGTSVNTGELFF.

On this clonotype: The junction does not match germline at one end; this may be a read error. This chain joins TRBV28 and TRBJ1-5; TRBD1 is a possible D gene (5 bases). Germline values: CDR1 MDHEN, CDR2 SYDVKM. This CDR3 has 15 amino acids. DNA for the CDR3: TGTGCCAGCAGTCCGGGGACCCAGATACATCAGCCCCATCATTTT. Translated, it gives CASSPGTQIHQPHHF.

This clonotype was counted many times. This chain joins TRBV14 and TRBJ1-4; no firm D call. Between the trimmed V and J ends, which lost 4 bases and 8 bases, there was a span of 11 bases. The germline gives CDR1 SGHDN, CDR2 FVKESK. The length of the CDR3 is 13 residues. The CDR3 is CASSRNLREKLFF. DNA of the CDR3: TGTGCCAGCAGCCGAAACTTAAGAGAAAAACTGTTTTTT.

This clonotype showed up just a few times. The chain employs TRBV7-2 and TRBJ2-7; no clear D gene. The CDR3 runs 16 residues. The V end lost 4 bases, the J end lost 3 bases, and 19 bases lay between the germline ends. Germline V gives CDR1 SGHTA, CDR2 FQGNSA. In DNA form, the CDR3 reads TGTGCCAGCAGCTCAGGCCGGGCCGCAAACAACTACGAGCAGTACTTC. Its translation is CASSSGRAANNYEQYF. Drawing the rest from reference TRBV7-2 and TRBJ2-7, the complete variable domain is GAGVSQSPSNKVTEKGKDVELRCDPISGHTALYWYRQSLGQGLEFLIYFQGNSAPDKSGLPSDRFSAERTGGSVSTLTIQRTQQEDSAVYLCASSSGRAANNYEQYFGPGTRLTVT.

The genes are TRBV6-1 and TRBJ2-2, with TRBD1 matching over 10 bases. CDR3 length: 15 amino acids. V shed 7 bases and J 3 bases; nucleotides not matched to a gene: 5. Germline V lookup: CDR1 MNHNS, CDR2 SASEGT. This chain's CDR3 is CASTGGTGDTGELFF. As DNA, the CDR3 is TGTGCCAGCACAGGGGGGACAGGGGACACCGGGGAGCTGTTTTTT.

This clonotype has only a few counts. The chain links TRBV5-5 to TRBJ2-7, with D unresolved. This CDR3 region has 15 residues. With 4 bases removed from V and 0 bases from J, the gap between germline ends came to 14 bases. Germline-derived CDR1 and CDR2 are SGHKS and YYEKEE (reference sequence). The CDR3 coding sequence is TGTGCCAGCAGCGACGGTACGAACTACTCCTACGAGCAGTACTTC. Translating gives CASSDGTNYSYEQYF. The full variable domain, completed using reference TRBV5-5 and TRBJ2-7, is DAGVTQSPTHLIKTRGQQVTLRCSPISGHKSVSWYQQVLGQGPQFIFQYYEKEERGRGNFPDRFSARQFPNYSSELNVNALLLGDSALYLCASSDGTNYSYEQYFGPGTRLTVT.

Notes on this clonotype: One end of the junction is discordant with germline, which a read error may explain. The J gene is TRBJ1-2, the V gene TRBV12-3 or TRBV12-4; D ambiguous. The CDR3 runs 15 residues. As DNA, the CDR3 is TGTGCCAGCAGTTTAGCAGGTGGAAATACCTATGTCTACACCTTC. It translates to CASSLAGGNTYVYTF.

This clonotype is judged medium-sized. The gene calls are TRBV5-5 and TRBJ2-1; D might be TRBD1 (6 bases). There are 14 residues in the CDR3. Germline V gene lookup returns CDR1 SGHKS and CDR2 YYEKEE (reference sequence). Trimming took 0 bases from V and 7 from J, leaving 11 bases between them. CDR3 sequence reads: CASSLALGGNEQFF. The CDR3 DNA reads TGTGCCAGCAGCTTGGCCCTAGGGGGAAATGAGCAGTTCTTC.

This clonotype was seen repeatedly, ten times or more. The CDR3 reads CSARGRYSGASTDTQYF. As DNA, the CDR3 is TGCAGTGCTAGAGGCCGTTATAGCGGGGCTAGCACAGATACGCAGTATTTT. The chain couples TRBV20-1 to TRBJ2-3, with TRBD2 matching 8 bases. The CDR3 runs 17 residues. The V gene's germline CDR1 is DFQATT and CDR2 SNEGSKA (reference sequence). The V gene end was trimmed by 1 base and the J gene end by 0 bases; junction bases not matched to a gene: 9.

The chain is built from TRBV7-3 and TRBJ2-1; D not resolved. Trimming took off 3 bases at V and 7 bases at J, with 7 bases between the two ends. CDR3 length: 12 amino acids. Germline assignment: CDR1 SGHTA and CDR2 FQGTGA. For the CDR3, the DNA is TGTGCCAGCAGCTTTGGGGTTAATGAGCAGTTCTTC. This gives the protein CASSFGVNEQFF. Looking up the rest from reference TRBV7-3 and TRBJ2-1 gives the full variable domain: GAGVSQTPSNKVTEKGKYVELRCDPISGHTALYWYRQSLGQGPEFLIYFQGTGAADDSGLPNDRFFAVRPEGSVSTLKIQRTERGDSAVYLCASSFGVNEQFFGPGTRLTVL.

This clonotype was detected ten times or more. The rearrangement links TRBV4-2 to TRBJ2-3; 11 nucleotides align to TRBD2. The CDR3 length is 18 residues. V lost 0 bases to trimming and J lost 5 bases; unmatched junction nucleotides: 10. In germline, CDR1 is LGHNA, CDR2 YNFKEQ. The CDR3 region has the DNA TGTGCCAGCAGCCAAGATGGTAGCGGGGGGGCTGGGAGAGATACGCAGTATTTT. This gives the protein CASSQDGSGGAGRDTQYF.

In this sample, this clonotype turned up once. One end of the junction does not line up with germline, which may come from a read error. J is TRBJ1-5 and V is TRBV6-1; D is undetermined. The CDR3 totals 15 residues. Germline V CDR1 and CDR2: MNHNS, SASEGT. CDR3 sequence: CDSSPLGKGNQPQHF. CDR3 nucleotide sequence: TGTGACAGCAGTCCTCTGGGGAAAGGGAATCAGCCCCAGCATTTT.

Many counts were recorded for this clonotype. CDR3 region: CASSLGTGGSEQYF. DNA of the CDR3: TGTGCCAGCAGCTTAGGGACAGGGGGCTCTGAGCAGTACTTC. The chain combines TRBV11-2 with TRBJ2-7; 11 positions match TRBD1. This CDR3 spans 14 amino acids. CDR1 is SGHAT and CDR2 is FQNNGV in the germline V gene. J lost 7 bases, V lost 1 base, and 3 bases had no gene match.

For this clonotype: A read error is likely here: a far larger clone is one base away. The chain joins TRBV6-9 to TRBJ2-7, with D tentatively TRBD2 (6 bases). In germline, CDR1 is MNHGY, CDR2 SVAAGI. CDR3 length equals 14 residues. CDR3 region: CAGSWSLARNEQYF. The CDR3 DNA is TGTGCCGGCAGTTGGTCTCTAGCGAGGAACGAGCAGTACTTC.

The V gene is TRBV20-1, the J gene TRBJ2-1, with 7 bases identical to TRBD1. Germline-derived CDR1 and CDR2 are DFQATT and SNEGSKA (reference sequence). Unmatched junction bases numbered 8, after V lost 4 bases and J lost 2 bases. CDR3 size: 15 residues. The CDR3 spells CSATSGQDTYNEQFF. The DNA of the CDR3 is TGCAGTGCTACTTCTGGACAGGACACCTACAATGAGCAGTTCTTC.

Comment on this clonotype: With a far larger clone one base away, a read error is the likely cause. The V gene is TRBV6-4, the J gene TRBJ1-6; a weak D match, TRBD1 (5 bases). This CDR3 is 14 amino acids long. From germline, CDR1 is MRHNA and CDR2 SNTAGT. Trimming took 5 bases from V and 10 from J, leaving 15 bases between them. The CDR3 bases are TGTGCCAGCAGTTCAGACAGTGGGCTGTCACCCCTCCACTTT. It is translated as CASSSDSGLSPLHF.

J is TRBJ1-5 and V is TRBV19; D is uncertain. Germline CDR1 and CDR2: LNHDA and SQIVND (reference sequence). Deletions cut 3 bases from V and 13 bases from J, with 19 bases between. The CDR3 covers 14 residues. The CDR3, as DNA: TGTGCCAGTAGTATTATGACTTCATCGCTGCCACAGCATTTT. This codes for CASSIMTSSLPQHF.

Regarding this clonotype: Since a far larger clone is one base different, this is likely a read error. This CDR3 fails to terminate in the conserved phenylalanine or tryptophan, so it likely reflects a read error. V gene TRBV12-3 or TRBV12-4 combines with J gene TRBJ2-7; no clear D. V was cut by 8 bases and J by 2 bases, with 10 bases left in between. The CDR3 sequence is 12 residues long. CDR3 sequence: CASGIMTYEQYL. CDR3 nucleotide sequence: TGTGCCAGCGGGATTATGACCTACGAGCAGTACTTA.

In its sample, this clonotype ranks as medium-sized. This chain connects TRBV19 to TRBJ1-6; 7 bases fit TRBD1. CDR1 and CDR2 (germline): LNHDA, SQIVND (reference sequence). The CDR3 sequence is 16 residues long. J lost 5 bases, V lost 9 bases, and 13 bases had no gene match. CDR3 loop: CASTFGRGQHNSPLHF. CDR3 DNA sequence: TGTGCCAGCACCTTCGGCCGGGGACAGCATAATTCACCCCTCCACTTT.

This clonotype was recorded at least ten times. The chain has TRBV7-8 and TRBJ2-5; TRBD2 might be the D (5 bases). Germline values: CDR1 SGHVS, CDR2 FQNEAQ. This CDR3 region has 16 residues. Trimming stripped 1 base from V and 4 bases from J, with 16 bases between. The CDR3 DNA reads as TGTGCCAGCAGCTTAGGCATAAGTAGGGAGCGAGAGACCCAGTACTTC. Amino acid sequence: CASSLGISRERETQYF.

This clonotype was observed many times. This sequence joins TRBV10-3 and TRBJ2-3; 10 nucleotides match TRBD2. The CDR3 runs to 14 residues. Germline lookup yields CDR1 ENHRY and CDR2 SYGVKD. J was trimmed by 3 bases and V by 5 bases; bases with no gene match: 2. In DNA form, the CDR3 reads TGTGCCATCAGTAGGACTAGCGGTACAGATACGCAGTATTTT. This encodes CAISRTSGTDTQYF.

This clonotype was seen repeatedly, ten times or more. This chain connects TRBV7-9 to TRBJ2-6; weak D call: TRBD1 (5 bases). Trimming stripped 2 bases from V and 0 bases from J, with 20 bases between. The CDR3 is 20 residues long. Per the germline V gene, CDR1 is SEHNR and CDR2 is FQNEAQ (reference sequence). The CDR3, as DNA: TGTGCCAGCAGCTTATTTACGACAGTCTCTTCCCCCTCTGGGGCCAACGTCCTGACTTTC. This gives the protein CASSLFTTVSSPSGANVLTF.